This T cell receptor beta chain was documented in a study of cytomegalovirus exposure and HLA in healthy donors. V dropped 4 bases and J dropped 3; count of bases not matched to a gene: 2. The germline V gene has CDR1 SNHLY and CDR2 FYNNEI. The CDR3 is 13 amino acids. About this clone: Its antigen is as yet unknown.

The study's findings and limits: A link between a missense DCLRE1C variant and TCR beta V- and J-gene trimming emerged from a later analysis. In a later analysis, common viral pathogens appeared linked to several of the most significant clusters. While the bulk of TCR sequences proved rare, some public TCRs turned up in many donors.

Both 60 Vbeta primers and 13 Jbeta primers went into the PCR. Some clones are missing from TCRdb's copy, which holds only in-frame ones; the method was immunoSEQ multiplex PCR. Its table lists approximately 190,000 clones. This sequence was found in a boy younger than 18 in good health and CMV-seronegative. Material for sequencing was PBMCs. The chain has TRBV2 and TRBJ2-7; 8 positions agree with TRBD1. The CDR3 region has the DNA TGTGCCAGCAGTGCGGACAGGGACTACGAGCAGTACTTC. The encoded protein is CASSADRDYEQYF.